A selection of T cell receptor beta chains follows, all from one sample in a study of cytomegalovirus exposure and HLA in healthy donors. The table came from immunoSEQ multiplex PCR; TCRdb's copy has only in-frame clones and leaves some out. The table shows about 150,000 clones, with about 72% occurring only once. The source material was PBMCs. The receptors come from a man aged 35-49 years in good health and CMV-seronegative. CDR3s include the opening cysteine and the closing phenylalanine or tryptophan. The D gene is left open where the match is weak. Only part of the rows carry a size: once, few, many, or a class if the clone is expanded.

v_call	clone_size	d_call	j_call	cdr3_aa	cdr3_nt
TRBV2	few	.	TRBJ2-7	CAIGLGPYEQYF	TGTGCCATCGGACTCGGGCCCTACGAGCAGTACTTC
TRBV7-9	.	.	TRBJ1-2	CASSLPSSYGYTF	TGTGCCAGCAGCTTACCGTCCAGCTATGGCTACACCTTC
TRBV9	.	TRBD2	TRBJ2-1	CASSVGTSGTYEQFF	TGTGCCAGCAGCGTCGGGACTAGCGGGACCTATGAGCAGTTCTTC
TRBV7-8	.	.	TRBJ1-4	CASSPGQLANEKLFF	TGTGCCAGCAGCCCTGGTCAGCTAGCTAATGAAAAACTGTTTTTT
TRBV4-3	.	TRBD1	TRBJ1-2	CASSQDGQGDYGYPF	TGCGCCAGCAGCCAAGATGGACAGGGGGACTATGGCTACCCCTTC
TRBV7-9	.	.	TRBJ2-3	CASRTVNTGTQYF	TGTGCCAGCAGGACCGTAAACACAGGTACGCAGTATTTT
TRBV15	few	.	TRBJ1-1	CATSRDEWHLNTEAFF	TGTGCCACCAGCAGAGATGAATGGCATTTGAACACTGAAGCTTTCTTT
TRBV6-5	.	.	TRBJ1-1	CASSLDAGNTEAFF	TGTGCCAGCAGTCTAGACGCGGGGAACACTGAAGCTTTCTTT
TRBV18	.	.	TRBJ1-1	CASSPQEYTEAFF	TGTGCCAGCTCACCACAGGAGTACACTGAAGCTTTCTTT
TRBV2	.	.	TRBJ2-7	CASRDEQYF	TGTGCCAGCCGGGACGAGCAGTACTTC
TRBV11-2	.	.	TRBJ1-6	CASSLGGGPVVPVHF	TGTGCCAGCAGCTTAGGCGGGGGCCCCGTTGTTCCAGTCCACTTT
TRBV2	.	.	TRBJ1-1	CASSVGGSEAFF	TGTGCCAGCAGTGTAGGAGGGTCTGAAGCTTTCTTT
TRBV19	.	.	TRBJ2-5	CASSMSVGEGETQYF	TGTGCCAGTAGTATGTCGGTCGGGGAAGGAGAGACCCAGTACTTC
TRBV7-9	.	TRBD1	TRBJ2-2	CASSSETGSDTGELFF	TGTGCCAGCAGCTCCGAGACAGGGTCGGACACCGGGGAGCTGTTTTTT
TRBV7-8	.	.	TRBJ2-2	CASSPTRTGELFF	TGTGCCAGCAGCCCCACTAGGACCGGGGAGCTGTTTTTT
TRBV5-4	.	.	TRBJ2-7	CASSQGGGSPYEQYF	TGTGCCAGCAGCCAGGGAGGGGGTTCTCCTTACGAGCAGTACTTC
TRBV7-2	few	.	TRBJ1-1	CAGRQDPNTEAFF	TGTGCCGGAAGACAGGATCCGAACACTGAAGCTTTCTTT
TRBV18	.	.	TRBJ2-3	CASSPGLWTSSTDTQYF	TGTGCCAGCTCACCAGGACTGTGGACCTCTAGCACAGATACGCAGTATTTT
TRBV5-1	.	.	TRBJ2-7	CASSFAPTRAPYEQYF	TGCGCCAGCAGTTTTGCGCCAACTAGGGCCCCCTACGAGCAGTACTTC
TRBV10-1	.	.	TRBJ1-1	CASSPGANTEAFF	TGCGCCAGCAGCCCAGGGGCGAACACTGAAGCTTTCTTT
TRBV4-1	once	TRBD1	TRBJ1-2	CASSQSGTVNYGYTF	TGCGCCAGCAGCCAGTCCGGGACAGTCAACTATGGCTACACCTTC
TRBV6-5	.	.	TRBJ1-2	CASLGVYGYTF	TGTGCCTCATTAGGGGTGTATGGCTACACCTTC
TRBV10-3	.	TRBD1	TRBJ1-2	CAITTGDGYTF	TGTGCCATCACGACAGGGGACGGCTACACCTTC
TRBV7-2	.	.	TRBJ1-1	CASSLAHLGVNTEAFF	TGTGCCAGCAGCTTAGCGCATCTGGGAGTGAACACTGAAGCTTTCTTT
TRBV9	once	TRBD1	TRBJ1-1	CASSGGQGAEAFF	TGTGCCAGCAGCGGGGGACAGGGGGCTGAAGCTTTCTTT
TRBV11-3	.	.	TRBJ1-1	CASSLDGNTEAFF	TGTGCCAGCAGCTTGGACGGGAATACTGAAGCTTTCTTT
TRBV7-9	.	.	TRBJ2-5	CASSLARGLYQETQYF	TGTGCCAGCAGCTTAGCCCGGGGACTGTATCAAGAGACCCAGTACTTC
TRBV28	few	.	TRBJ2-2	CASSPPYPGELFF	TGTGCCAGCAGTCCCCCGTATCCCGGGGAGCTGTTTTTT
TRBV27	.	TRBD2	TRBJ2-1	CASSLYPGTSGRAVRNEQFF	TGTGCCAGCAGTTTATATCCGGGGACTAGCGGGAGGGCCGTAAGGAATGAGCAGTTCTTC
TRBV15	.	TRBD1	TRBJ2-1	CATTLHRGYNEQFF	TGTGCCACCACCCTGCACAGGGGCTACAATGAGCAGTTCTTC
TRBV28	.	TRBD1	TRBJ1-5	CASSLQGGQPQHF	TGTGCCAGCAGTCTCCAGGGGGGTCAGCCCCAGCATTTT
TRBV7-3	once	TRBD1	TRBJ2-2	CASSPRQGSSGELFF	TGTGCCAGCAGCCCGCGACAGGGTTCGTCCGGGGAGCTGTTTTTT
TRBV14	.	TRBD1	TRBJ1-1	CASRQQGQYTEAFF	TGTGCCAGCAGGCAACAGGGGCAGTACACTGAAGCTTTCTTT
TRBV5-4	.	TRBD1	TRBJ2-5	CASSLETGGLETQYF	TGTGCCAGCAGCTTGGAAACAGGGGGTTTGGAGACCCAGTACTTC
TRBV6-1	.	TRBD1	TRBJ1-4	CASRAPTGVEEKLFF	TGTGCCAGCAGGGCTCCAACAGGGGTGGAAGAAAAACTGTTTTTT
TRBV7-9	.	.	TRBJ2-7	CASSPDSTPYEQYF	TGTGCCAGCAGCCCGGACAGTACACCCTACGAGCAGTACTTC
TRBV27	.	TRBD1	TRBJ2-7	CASSPDREIGEQYF	TGTGCCAGCAGTCCGGACAGGGAAATCGGGGAGCAGTACTTC
TRBV5-1	.	TRBD1	TRBJ1-1	CASSTTGEGGEGTEAFF	TGCGCCAGCAGCACTACAGGGGAAGGGGGCGAGGGCACTGAAGCTTTCTTT
TRBV5-4	.	TRBD2	TRBJ2-3	CASSSLAESTDTQYF	TGTGCCAGCAGCTCTCTAGCGGAGAGCACAGATACGCAGTATTTT
TRBV15	once	.	TRBJ1-2	CATSRDHSYGYTF	TGTGCCACCAGCAGAGATCACTCTTATGGCTACACCTTC
TRBV9	.	.	TRBJ2-1	CASSAPGTSYNEQFF	TGTGCCAGCAGCGCCCCCGGGACTTCCTACAATGAGCAGTTCTTC
TRBV6-6	.	.	TRBJ2-3	CASQSVWRGPTDTQYF	TGTGCCAGTCAGTCAGTGTGGCGGGGTCCCACAGATACGCAGTATTTT
TRBV29-1	.	.	TRBJ1-1	CSVAYRENTEAFF	TGCAGCGTTGCGTACAGGGAGAACACTGAAGCTTTCTTT
TRBV11-2	.	TRBD1	TRBJ1-1	CASKPLTGLNTEAFF	TGTGCCAGCAAACCCCTGACAGGGCTGAACACTGAAGCTTTCTTT
TRBV7-9	.	.	TRBJ2-6	CASSFVSGRSGANVLTF	TGTGCCAGCAGCTTTGTATCAGGGCGAAGTGGGGCCAACGTCCTGACTTTC
TRBV9	.	TRBD1	TRBJ2-2	CASSLGTANTGELFF	TGTGCCAGCAGCCTTGGGACAGCGAACACCGGGGAGCTGTTTTTT
TRBV19	few	.	TRBJ1-1	CASRNPPGVNTEAFF	TGTGCCAGTCGGAACCCGCCGGGGGTGAACACTGAAGCTTTCTTT
TRBV29-1	.	TRBD1	TRBJ2-7	CSVRTGGYEQYF	TGCAGCGTCAGGACAGGGGGCTACGAGCAGTACTTC
TRBV5-1	.	.	TRBJ1-1	CASSLRGTGSEAFF	TGCGCCAGCAGCTTGAGGGGCACCGGGTCGGAAGCTTTCTTT
TRBV4-1	.	.	TRBJ1-5	CASSQDLGGVGDSNQPQNF	TGCGCCAGCAGCCAAGATCTGGGGGGGGTAGGGGATAGCAATCAGCCCCAGAATTTT